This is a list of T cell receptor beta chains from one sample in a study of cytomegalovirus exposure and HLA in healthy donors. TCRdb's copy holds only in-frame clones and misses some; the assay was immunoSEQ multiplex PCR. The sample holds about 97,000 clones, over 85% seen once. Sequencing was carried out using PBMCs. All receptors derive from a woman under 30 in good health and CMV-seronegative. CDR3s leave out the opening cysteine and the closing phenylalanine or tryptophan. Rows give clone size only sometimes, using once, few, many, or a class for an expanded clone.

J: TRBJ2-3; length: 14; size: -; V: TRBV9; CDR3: ASSPDAGMSTDTQY
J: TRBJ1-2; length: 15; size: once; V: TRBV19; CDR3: ASSIDRLISVYAGYT
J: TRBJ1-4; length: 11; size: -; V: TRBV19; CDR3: ATRSLTNEKLF
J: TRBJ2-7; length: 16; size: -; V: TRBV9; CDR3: ASSVGIGGGAPGVEQY
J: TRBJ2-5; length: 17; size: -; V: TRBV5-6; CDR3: ASSPRTSGGADRGETQY
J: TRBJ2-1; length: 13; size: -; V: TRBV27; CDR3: ASSYGGYSYNEQF
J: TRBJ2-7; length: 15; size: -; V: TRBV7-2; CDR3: ASSLDPAPLGDYEQY
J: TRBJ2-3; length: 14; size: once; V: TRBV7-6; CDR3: ASSLVAGGKADTQY
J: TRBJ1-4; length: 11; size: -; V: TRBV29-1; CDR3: SVEGGQAEKLF
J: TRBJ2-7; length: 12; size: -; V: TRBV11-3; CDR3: ASSSRRRSYEQY
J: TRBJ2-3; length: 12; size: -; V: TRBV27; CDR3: ASLNFTPPDTQY
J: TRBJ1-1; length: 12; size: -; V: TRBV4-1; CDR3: ASSQDQGNTEAF
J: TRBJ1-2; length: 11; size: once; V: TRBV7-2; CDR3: ASSPQRDYGYT
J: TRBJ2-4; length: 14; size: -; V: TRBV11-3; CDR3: ASSSIAAIAKNIQY
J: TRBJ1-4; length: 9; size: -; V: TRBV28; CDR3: ASRGQLKLF
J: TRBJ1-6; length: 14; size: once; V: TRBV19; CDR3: ASSRGEGQGDSPLH
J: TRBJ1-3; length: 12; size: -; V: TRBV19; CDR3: ASIDRGERNTIY
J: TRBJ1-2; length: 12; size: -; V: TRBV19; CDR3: ASSWRSGNYGYT
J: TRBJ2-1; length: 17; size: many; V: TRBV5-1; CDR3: ASSLRPSGGASSYNEQF
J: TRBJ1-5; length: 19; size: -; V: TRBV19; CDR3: ASSMGGGGPSHGVTGQPQH
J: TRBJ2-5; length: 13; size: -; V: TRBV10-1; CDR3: ASSEEREGPETQY
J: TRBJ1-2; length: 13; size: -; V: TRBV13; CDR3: ASSSRTDFNYGYT
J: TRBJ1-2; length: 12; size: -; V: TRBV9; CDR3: ASSVDPGGFGYT
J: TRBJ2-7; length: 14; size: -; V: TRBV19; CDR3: ASSFASTVPTYEQY
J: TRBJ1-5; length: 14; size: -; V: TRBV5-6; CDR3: ASSFEGFRGNQPQH
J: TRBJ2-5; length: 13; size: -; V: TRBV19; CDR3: ASSIGGGIPETQY
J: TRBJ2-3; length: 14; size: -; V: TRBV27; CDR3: ASSLRAPSRADTQY
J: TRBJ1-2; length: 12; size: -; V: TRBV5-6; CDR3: ASSLEVGGLGYT
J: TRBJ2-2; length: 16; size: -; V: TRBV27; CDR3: ASSFLAGNPSNTGELF
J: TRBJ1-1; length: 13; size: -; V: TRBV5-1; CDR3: ASSLAGLGFSEAF
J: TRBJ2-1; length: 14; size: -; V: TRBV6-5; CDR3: ASSYFSGGSYNEQF
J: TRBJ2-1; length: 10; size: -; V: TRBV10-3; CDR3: ANGHPDNEQF